This entry concerns a single T cell receptor beta chain. Its cognate antigen is unknown. The table came from immunoSEQ multiplex PCR; TCRdb's copy has only in-frame clones and leaves some out. The sample comprises 60,000 to 100,000 clones, about 90% of which are singletons, and 0.53% rests with the top ten. Per germline, CDR1 KGHSH and CDR2 LQKENI. The V end was cut by 0 bases, the J end by 3 bases, with 5 bases between. This CDR3 comprises 13 residues. This sample is part of a study of OX40 agonist ivuxolimab in advanced cancers. On the study more broadly: One patient with hepatocellular carcinoma and two with cutaneous melanoma, three in all, had partial responses.

General observations from the study: There were also nonresponders showing low normalized T-cell clonal expansion.

This chain uses TRBV18 with TRBJ1-1; D unresolved. The material was CD4+ or CD8+ T cells sorted from blood, obtained in a trial of the OX40 agonist ivuxolimab. The sequence was obtained from an adult with an advanced solid tumor such as melanoma, head and neck, liver or kidney cancer. The CDR3 here is CASSPPLHTEAFF. As DNA, the CDR3 is TGTGCCAGCTCACCACCGCTGCACACTGAAGCTTTCTTT.